This is a list of T cell receptor beta chains from one sample in a study of T-cell memory formation after mild COVID-19. TCRdb reprocessed the 5' RACE reads via MiXCR and lists one record per CDR3 protein. There are hundreds of thousands of distinct CDR3 sequences in the sample; about 16% occur only once, and roughly 25% lies in the top ten. The sequenced sample was PBMCs or a T cell subset sorted from them (not recorded which). The receptors here all came from a man between 18 and 29 years old who had mild COVID-19 (a few samples of this study predate the infection). Cell type and time point are not known. CDR3s include the opening cysteine and the closing phenylalanine or tryptophan. Each record gives: J gene, clone size, D gene, V gene, CDR3 protein, CDR3 DNA. D genes are given only for firm matches. Rows give clone size only sometimes, using once, few, many, or a class for an expanded clone.

j_gene: TRBJ2-1; abundance: NA; d_gene: NA; v_gene: TRBV20-1; CDR3aa: CSAPSGDRYNEQFF; CDR3nt: TGCAGTGCTCCCAGCGGGGACAGGTACAATGAGCAGTTCTTC
j_gene: TRBJ2-3; abundance: many; d_gene: NA; v_gene: TRBV5-1; CDR3aa: CASSLVQSTDTQYF; CDR3nt: TGCGCCAGCAGCTTGGTACAAAGCACAGATACGCAGTATTTT
j_gene: TRBJ1-3; abundance: NA; d_gene: NA; v_gene: TRBV4-3; CDR3aa: CASSQVIGGGNTIYF; CDR3nt: TGCGCCAGCAGCCAAGTGATCGGGGGCGGAAACACCATATATTTT
j_gene: TRBJ2-3; abundance: NA; d_gene: NA; v_gene: TRBV7-3; CDR3aa: CASSPRAVGISDTQYF; CDR3nt: TGTGCCAGCAGCCCAAGGGCCGTCGGGATCTCAGATACGCAGTATTTT
j_gene: TRBJ2-3; abundance: NA; d_gene: NA; v_gene: TRBV7-8; CDR3aa: CASSLRDLLASTDTQYF; CDR3nt: TGTGCCAGCAGCTTGCGGGACCTACTAGCCAGCACAGATACGCAGTATTTT
j_gene: TRBJ2-7; abundance: few; d_gene: NA; v_gene: TRBV10-1; CDR3aa: CASSASAWGEQYF; CDR3nt: TGCGCCAGCAGCGCTTCGGCTTGGGGGGAGCAGTACTTC
j_gene: TRBJ2-5; abundance: few; d_gene: NA; v_gene: TRBV5-4; CDR3aa: CASNPVGSETQYF; CDR3nt: TGTGCCAGCAACCCGGTAGGGTCGGAGACCCAGTACTTC
j_gene: TRBJ1-4; abundance: NA; d_gene: NA; v_gene: TRBV2; CDR3aa: CASSPLSRANEKLFF; CDR3nt: TGTGCCAGCAGTCCCCTCAGCAGGGCTAATGAAAAACTGTTTTTT
j_gene: TRBJ1-1; abundance: NA; d_gene: TRBD1; v_gene: TRBV6-5; CDR3aa: CASSKDRDIMNTEAFF; CDR3nt: TGTGCCAGCAGTAAAGACAGGGACATTATGAACACTGAAGCTTTCTTT
j_gene: TRBJ1-1; abundance: few; d_gene: NA; v_gene: TRBV28; CDR3aa: CASSRAYTEAFF; CDR3nt: TGTGCCAGCAGCAGGGCATACACTGAAGCTTTCTTT
j_gene: TRBJ2-5; abundance: few; d_gene: NA; v_gene: TRBV18; CDR3aa: CASSRFAQGRGQETQYF; CDR3nt: TGTGCCAGCTCCCGATTTGCTCAGGGGCGAGGCCAAGAGACCCAGTACTTC
j_gene: TRBJ1-4; abundance: NA; d_gene: NA; v_gene: TRBV7-9; CDR3aa: CATTKSNEKLFF; CDR3nt: TGTGCCACCACAAAGAGTAATGAAAAACTGTTTTTT
j_gene: TRBJ1-5; abundance: few; d_gene: NA; v_gene: TRBV25-1; CDR3aa: CASSEWGSQPQHF; CDR3nt: TGTGCCAGCAGTGAATGGGGTAGCCAGCCCCAGCATTTT
j_gene: TRBJ2-3; abundance: NA; d_gene: TRBD2; v_gene: TRBV3-1; CDR3aa: CASSQPSGGFTDTQYF; CDR3nt: TGTGCCAGCAGCCAACCTAGCGGGGGCTTCACAGATACGCAGTATTTT
j_gene: TRBJ2-5; abundance: NA; d_gene: NA; v_gene: TRBV12-3/TRBV12-4; CDR3aa: CASSLALHGGETQYF; CDR3nt: TGTGCCAGCAGTTTAGCTCTTCACGGGGGAGAGACCCAGTACTTC
j_gene: TRBJ2-3; abundance: few; d_gene: NA; v_gene: TRBV12-3/TRBV12-4; CDR3aa: CAVSRWGRDTQYF; CDR3nt: TGTGCCGTCTCGAGGTGGGGGAGAGATACGCAGTATTTT
j_gene: TRBJ1-4; abundance: NA; d_gene: TRBD1; v_gene: TRBV20-1; CDR3aa: CSAGRQGAREKLFF; CDR3nt: TGCAGTGCTGGCCGACAGGGGGCTCGAGAAAAACTGTTTTTT
j_gene: TRBJ1-2; abundance: NA; d_gene: NA; v_gene: TRBV5-6; CDR3aa: CASSSRRYYGYTF; CDR3nt: TGTGCCAGCAGCTCGAGACGGTACTATGGCTACACCTTC
j_gene: TRBJ2-5; abundance: NA; d_gene: TRBD1; v_gene: TRBV5-4; CDR3aa: CASSSDRGFQETQYF; CDR3nt: TGTGCCAGCAGCTCAGACAGGGGATTCCAAGAGACCCAGTACTTC
j_gene: TRBJ1-1; abundance: few; d_gene: NA; v_gene: TRBV5-1; CDR3aa: CASRLGGLNTEAFF; CDR3nt: TGCGCCAGCAGATTAGGCGGATTGAACACTGAAGCTTTCTTT
j_gene: TRBJ1-1; abundance: NA; d_gene: TRBD1; v_gene: TRBV7-3; CDR3aa: CASSIQGARNTEAFF; CDR3nt: TGTGCCAGCAGCATACAGGGGGCGAGGAACACTGAAGCTTTCTTT
j_gene: TRBJ2-1; abundance: few; d_gene: TRBD2; v_gene: TRBV6-2/TRBV6-3; CDR3aa: CASSYGFSGNNEQFF; CDR3nt: TGTGCCAGCAGTTACGGGTTTAGCGGGAACAATGAGCAGTTCTTC
j_gene: TRBJ2-3; abundance: NA; d_gene: NA; v_gene: TRBV4-3; CDR3aa: CASSQDWAGTPDTQYF; CDR3nt: TGCGCCAGCAGCCAAGATTGGGCAGGGACGCCAGATACGCAGTATTTT
j_gene: TRBJ1-2; abundance: NA; d_gene: NA; v_gene: TRBV4-2; CDR3aa: CASSSYFNYGYTF; CDR3nt: TGTGCCAGCTCTTCCTACTTCAACTATGGCTACACCTTC
j_gene: TRBJ2-3; abundance: many; d_gene: NA; v_gene: TRBV20-1; CDR3aa: CSARSPSVGTDTQYF; CDR3nt: TGCAGTGCTAGGTCGCCTAGCGTAGGGACAGATACGCAGTATTTT
j_gene: TRBJ1-2; abundance: medium-sized; d_gene: NA; v_gene: TRBV12-3/TRBV12-4; CDR3aa: CASSQNPPGGYTF; CDR3nt: TGTGCCAGCAGCCAAAACCCCCCCGGTGGCTACACCTTC
j_gene: TRBJ2-5; abundance: many; d_gene: NA; v_gene: TRBV4-3; CDR3aa: CASSQEPGPGGTQYF; CDR3nt: TGCGCCAGCAGCCAAGAACCGGGACCTGGGGGGACCCAGTACTTC
j_gene: TRBJ2-5; abundance: NA; d_gene: NA; v_gene: TRBV12-3/TRBV12-4; CDR3aa: CASSTDGETQYF; CDR3nt: TGTGCCAGCAGCACCGACGGAGAGACCCAGTACTTC